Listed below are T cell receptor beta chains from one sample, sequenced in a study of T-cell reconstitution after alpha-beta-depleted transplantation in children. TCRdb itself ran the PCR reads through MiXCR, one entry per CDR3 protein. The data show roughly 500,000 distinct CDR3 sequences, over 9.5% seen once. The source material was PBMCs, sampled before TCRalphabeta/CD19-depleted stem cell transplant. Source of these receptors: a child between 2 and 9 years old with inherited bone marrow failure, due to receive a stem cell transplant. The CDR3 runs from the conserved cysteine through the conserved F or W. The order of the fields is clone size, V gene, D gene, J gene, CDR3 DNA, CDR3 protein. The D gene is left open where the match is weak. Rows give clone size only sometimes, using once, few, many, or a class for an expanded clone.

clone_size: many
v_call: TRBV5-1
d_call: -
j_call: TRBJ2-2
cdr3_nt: TGCGCCAGCAGCCAGGACATCCCGGTCCCTGGGGAGCTGTTTTTT
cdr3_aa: CASSQDIPVPGELFF

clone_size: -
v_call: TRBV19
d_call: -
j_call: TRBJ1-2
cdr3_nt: TGTGCAGTTGAGGCGCCTGAGGACTATGGCTACACCTTC
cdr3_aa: CAVEAPEDYGYTF

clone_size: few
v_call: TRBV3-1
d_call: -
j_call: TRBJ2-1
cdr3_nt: TGTGCCAGCAGCCATGCCCCCCATGAGCAGTTCTTC
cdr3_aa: CASSHAPHEQFF

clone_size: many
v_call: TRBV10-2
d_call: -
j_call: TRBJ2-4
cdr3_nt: TGCGCCAGCAATCCAGGAGGGAGCATTCAGTACTTC
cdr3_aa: CASNPGGSIQYF

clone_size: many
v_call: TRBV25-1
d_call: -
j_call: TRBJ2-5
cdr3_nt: TGTGCCAGCAGCCCCCGGTCCGTGCCCTATACTAGACCGGACAGCCAAGAGACCCAGTACTTC
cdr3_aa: CASSPRSVPYTRPDSQETQYF

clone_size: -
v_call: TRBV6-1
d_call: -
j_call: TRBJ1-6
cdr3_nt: TGTGCCAGCAGGGCCGTAGCGGATTCACCCCTCCACTTT
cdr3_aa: CASRAVADSPLHF

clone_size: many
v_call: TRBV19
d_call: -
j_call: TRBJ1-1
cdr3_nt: TGTGCCAGTAGTATAGGATACCGGGACCCTTGGCAAGATTATGAAGCTTTCTTT
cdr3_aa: CASSIGYRDPWQDYEAFF

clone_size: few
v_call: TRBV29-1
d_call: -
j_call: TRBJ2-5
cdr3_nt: TGCAGCGGAGGCCGGCTGAACCAAGAGACCCAGTACTTC
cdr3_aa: CSGGRLNQETQYF

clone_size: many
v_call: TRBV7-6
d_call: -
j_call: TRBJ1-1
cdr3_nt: TGTGCCAGCAGCTTAGTTGACACTGCCACTGAAGCTTTCTTT
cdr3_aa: CASSLVDTATEAFF

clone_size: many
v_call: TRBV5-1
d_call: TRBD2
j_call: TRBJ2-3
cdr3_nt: TGCGCCAGCAGCTTGCGGGAGGGCGGCACAGATACGCAGTATTTT
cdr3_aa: CASSLREGGTDTQYF

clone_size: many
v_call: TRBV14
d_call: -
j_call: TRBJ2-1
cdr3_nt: TGTGCCAGCAGCCAAGCTTCTAGCAATGAGCAGTTCTTC
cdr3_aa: CASSQASSNEQFF

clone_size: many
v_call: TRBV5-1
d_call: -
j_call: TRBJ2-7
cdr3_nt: TGCGCCAGCAGCTTTGCACAGGGATCTTACTACGAGCAGTACTTC
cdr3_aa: CASSFAQGSYYEQYF

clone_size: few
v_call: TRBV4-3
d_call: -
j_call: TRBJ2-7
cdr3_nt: TGCGCCAGCAGCTATAAGGACAGAACCTACGAGCAGTACTTC
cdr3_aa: CASSYKDRTYEQYF